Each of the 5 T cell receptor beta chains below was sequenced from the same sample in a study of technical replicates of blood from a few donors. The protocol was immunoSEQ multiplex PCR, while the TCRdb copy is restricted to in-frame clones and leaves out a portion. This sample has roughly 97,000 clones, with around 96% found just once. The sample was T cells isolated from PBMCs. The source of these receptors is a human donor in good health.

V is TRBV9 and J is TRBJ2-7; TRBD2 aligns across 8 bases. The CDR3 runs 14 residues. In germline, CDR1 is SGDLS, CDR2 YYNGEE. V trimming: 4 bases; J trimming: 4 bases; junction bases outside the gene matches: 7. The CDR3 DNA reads TGTGCCAGCAGCTTGAGCGGGAGTGATTACGAGCAGTACTTC. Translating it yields CASSLSGSDYEQYF.

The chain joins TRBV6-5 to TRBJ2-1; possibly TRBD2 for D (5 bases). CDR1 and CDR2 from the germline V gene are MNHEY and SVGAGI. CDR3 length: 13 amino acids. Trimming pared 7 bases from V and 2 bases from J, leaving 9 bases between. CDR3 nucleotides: TGTGCCAGCACGGACTCCGCCTACAATGAGCAGTTCTTC. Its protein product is CASTDSAYNEQFF.

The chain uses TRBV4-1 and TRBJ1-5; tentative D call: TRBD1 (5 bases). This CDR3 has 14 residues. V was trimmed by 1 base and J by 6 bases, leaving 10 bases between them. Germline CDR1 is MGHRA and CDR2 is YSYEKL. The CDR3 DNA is TGCGCCAGCAGCCAAGGTCAGGGTGGTCAGCCCCAGCATTTT. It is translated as CASSQGQGGQPQHF.

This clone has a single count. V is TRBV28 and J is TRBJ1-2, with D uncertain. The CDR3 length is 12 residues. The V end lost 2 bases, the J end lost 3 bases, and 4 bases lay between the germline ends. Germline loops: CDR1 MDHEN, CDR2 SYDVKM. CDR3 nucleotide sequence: TGTGCCAGCAGTTTAACAGACTATGGCTACACCTTC. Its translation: CASSLTDYGYTF.

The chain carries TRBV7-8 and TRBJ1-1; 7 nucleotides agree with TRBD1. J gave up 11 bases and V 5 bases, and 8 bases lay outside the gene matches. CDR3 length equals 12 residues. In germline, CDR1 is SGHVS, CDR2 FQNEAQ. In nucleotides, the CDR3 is TGTGCCAGCAGCAAAGCGGCAGGGGGGGCTTTCTTT. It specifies CASSKAAGGAFF.